This T cell receptor (beta chain) derives from a study of OX40 agonist ivuxolimab in advanced cancers. Overall study context: Participants could have had prior anti-PD-1, anti-PD-L1 or anti-CTLA-4 therapy, and approximately 40% had some.

Measured with immunoSEQ multiplex PCR; TCRdb has only the in-frame clones, and not every one. The sample contains roughly 57,000 clones, around 90% of which appear only once. Trimming shortened V by 2 bases and J by 3 bases, and 4 bases separated the two germline ends. CDR1 and CDR2 from the germline V gene are MNHEY and SVGAGI. This CDR3 region has 13 residues. This clone came up a few times. The identical CDR3 is also encoded by other nucleotide sequences in the sample. The receptor was isolated from an adult with an advanced solid tumor such as melanoma, head and neck, liver or kidney cancer. Specimen: CD4+ or CD8+ T cells sorted from blood, collected in a trial of the OX40 agonist ivuxolimab. The V gene is TRBV6-5, the J gene TRBJ1-4; no firm D call. CDR3 in DNA: TGTGCCAGCAGTTACAGATCTAATGAAAAACTGTTTTTT. It encodes CASSYRSNEKLFF.